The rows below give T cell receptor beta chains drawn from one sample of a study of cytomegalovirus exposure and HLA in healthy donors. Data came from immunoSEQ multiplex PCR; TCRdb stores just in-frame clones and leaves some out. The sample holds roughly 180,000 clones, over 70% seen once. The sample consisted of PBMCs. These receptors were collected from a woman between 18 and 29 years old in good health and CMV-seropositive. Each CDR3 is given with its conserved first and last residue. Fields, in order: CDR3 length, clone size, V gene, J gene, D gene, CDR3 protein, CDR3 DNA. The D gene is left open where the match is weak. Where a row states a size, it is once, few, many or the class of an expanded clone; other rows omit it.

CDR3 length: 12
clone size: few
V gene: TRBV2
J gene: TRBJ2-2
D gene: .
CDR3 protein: CASSGQVRELFF
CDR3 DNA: TGTGCCAGCAGTGGACAGGTGCGGGAGCTGTTTTTT

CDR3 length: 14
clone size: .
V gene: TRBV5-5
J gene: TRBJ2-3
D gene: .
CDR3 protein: CASSLNREIDTQYF
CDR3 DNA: TGTGCCAGCAGCTTGAACAGGGAGATAGATACGCAGTATTTT

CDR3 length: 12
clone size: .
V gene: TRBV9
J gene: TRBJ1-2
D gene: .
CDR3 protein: CASKGVDYGYTF
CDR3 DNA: TGTGCCAGCAAGGGGGTGGACTATGGCTACACCTTC

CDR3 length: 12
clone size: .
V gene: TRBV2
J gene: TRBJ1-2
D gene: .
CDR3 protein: CASIMTSTPYTF
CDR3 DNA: TGTGCCAGCATTATGACTTCAACTCCCTACACCTTC

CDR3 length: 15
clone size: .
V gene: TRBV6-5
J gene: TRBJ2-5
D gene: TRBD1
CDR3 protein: CASSQGTGPSGEQYF
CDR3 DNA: TGTGCCAGCAGTCAAGGGACAGGGCCGTCGGGAGAGCAGTACTTC

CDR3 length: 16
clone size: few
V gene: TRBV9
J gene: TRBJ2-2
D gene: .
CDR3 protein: CASSPRQGGGTGELFF
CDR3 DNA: TGTGCCAGCAGCCCCCGCCAGGGCGGAGGGACCGGGGAGCTGTTTTTT

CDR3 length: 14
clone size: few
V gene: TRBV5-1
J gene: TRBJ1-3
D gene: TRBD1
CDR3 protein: CASSDTGGGNTIYF
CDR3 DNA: TGCGCCAGCAGCGATACAGGGGGCGGAAACACCATATATTTT

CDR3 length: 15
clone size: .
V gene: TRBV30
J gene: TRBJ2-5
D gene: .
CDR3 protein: CAYKAWGRGEETQYF
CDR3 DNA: TGTGCCTATAAAGCATGGGGCAGGGGAGAGGAGACCCAGTACTTC

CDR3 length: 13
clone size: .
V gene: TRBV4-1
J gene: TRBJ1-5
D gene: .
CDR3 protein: CASSQDGGQPQHF
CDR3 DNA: TGCGCCAGCAGCCAAGATGGAGGACAGCCCCAGCATTTT

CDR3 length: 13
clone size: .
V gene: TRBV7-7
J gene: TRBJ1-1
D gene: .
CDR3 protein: CASRLQGNTEAFF
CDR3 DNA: TGTGCCAGCAGGCTACAGGGGAACACTGAAGCTTTCTTT

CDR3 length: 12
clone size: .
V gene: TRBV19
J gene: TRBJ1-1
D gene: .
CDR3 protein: CASRVGVTEAFF
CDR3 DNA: TGTGCCAGTCGAGTAGGGGTGACTGAAGCTTTCTTT

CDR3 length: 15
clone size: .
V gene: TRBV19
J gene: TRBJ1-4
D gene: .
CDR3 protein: CASSIVGATNEKLFF
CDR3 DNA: TGTGCCAGTAGTATAGTGGGGGCCACTAATGAAAAACTGTTTTTT

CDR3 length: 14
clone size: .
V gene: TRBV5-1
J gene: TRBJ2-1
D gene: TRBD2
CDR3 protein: CASWEGTAYNEQFF
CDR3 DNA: TGCGCCAGCTGGGAGGGAACGGCCTACAATGAGCAGTTCTTC

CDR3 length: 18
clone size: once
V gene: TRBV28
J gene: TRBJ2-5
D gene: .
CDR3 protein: CASSLPVRARRGGETQYF
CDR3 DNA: TGTGCCAGCAGTTTACCAGTTAGGGCGAGAAGGGGAGGAGAGACCCAGTACTTC

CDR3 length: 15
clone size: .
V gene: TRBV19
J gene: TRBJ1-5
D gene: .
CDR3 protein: CASSIGGLQNQPQHF
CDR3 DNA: TGTGCCAGTAGTATCGGTGGGCTACAAAATCAGCCCCAGCATTTT

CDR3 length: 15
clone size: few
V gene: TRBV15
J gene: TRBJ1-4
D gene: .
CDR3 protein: CATSRVRGAGEKLFF
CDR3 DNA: TGTGCCACCAGCAGAGTCCGGGGGGCCGGAGAAAAACTGTTTTTT

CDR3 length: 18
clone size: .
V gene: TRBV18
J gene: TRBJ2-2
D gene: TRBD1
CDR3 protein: CASSTNPWTGDFSGELFF
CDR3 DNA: TGTGCCAGCTCAACCAACCCCTGGACAGGGGATTTTTCCGGGGAGCTGTTTTTT

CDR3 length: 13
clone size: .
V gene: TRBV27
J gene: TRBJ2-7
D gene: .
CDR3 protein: CASSLGLRYEQYF
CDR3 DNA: TGTGCCAGCAGTCTCGGACTGCGATACGAGCAGTACTTC

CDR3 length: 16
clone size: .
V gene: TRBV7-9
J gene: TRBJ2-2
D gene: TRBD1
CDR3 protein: CASSRPGQGNTGELFF
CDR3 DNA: TGTGCCAGCAGTCGACCGGGACAGGGGAACACCGGGGAGCTGTTTTTT

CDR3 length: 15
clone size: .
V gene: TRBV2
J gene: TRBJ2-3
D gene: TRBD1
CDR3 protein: CASSEWGQGVVTQYF
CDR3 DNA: TGTGCCAGCAGTGAATGGGGGCAGGGGGTCGTTACGCAGTATTTT

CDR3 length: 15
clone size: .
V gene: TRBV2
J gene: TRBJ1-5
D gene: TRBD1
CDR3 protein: CASKGTGASNQPQHF
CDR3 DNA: TGTGCCAGCAAGGGGACAGGAGCGAGCAATCAGCCCCAGCATTTT

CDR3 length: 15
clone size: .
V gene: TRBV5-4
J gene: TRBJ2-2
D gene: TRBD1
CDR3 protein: CASSLTTGVTGELFF
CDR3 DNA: TGTGCCAGCAGCTTAACGACAGGGGTGACCGGGGAGCTGTTTTTT

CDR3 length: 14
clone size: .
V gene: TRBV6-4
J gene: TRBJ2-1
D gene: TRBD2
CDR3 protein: CASSPGLDYNEQFF
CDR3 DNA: TGTGCCAGCAGCCCGGGACTAGATTACAATGAGCAGTTCTTC

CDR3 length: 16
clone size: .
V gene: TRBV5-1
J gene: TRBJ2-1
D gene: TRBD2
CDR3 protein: CASSPGGFDSYNEQFF
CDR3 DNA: TGCGCCAGCAGCCCCGGGGGGTTCGACTCCTACAATGAGCAGTTCTTC

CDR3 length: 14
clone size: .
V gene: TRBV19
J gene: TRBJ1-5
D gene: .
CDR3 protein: CASSIQGSNQPQHF
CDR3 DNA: TGTGCCAGTAGTATACAGGGAAGCAATCAGCCCCAGCATTTT

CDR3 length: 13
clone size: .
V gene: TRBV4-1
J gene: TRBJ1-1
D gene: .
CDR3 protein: CASSQGSRTEAFF
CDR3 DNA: TGCGCCAGCAGCCAAGGAAGCCGTACTGAAGCTTTCTTT

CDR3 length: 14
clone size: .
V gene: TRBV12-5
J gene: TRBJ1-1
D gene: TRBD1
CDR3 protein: CASGVGQGNTEAFF
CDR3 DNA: TGTGCTAGTGGGGTCGGACAGGGGAACACTGAAGCTTTCTTT

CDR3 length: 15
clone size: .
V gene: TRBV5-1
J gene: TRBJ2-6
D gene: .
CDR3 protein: CASSLDSSGANGLTF
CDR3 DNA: TGCGCCAGCAGCTTGGACAGCTCTGGGGCCAACGGCCTGACTTTC

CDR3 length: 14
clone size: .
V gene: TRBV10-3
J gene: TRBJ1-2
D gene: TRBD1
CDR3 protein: CAISESFRGQGYTF
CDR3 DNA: TGTGCCATCAGTGAGTCGTTCAGGGGGCAGGGCTACACCTTC

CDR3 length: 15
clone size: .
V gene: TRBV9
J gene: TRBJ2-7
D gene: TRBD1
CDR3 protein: CASSVGTGSSYEQYF
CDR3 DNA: TGTGCCAGCAGCGTAGGGACAGGGAGCTCCTACGAGCAGTACTTC

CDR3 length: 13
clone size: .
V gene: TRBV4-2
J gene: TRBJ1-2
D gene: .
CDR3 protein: CASSLPGGDGYTF
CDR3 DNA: TGTGCCAGCAGCCTCCCCGGGGGAGATGGCTACACCTTC

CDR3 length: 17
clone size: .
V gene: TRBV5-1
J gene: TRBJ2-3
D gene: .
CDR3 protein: CASSLEGTSASTDTQYF
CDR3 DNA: TGCGCCAGCAGCTTGGAGGGGACATCGGCTAGCACAGATACGCAGTATTTT

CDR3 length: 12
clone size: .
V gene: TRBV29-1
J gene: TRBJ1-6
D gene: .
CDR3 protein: CSVRTDNSPLHF
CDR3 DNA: TGCAGCGTTCGGACAGATAATTCACCCCTCCACTTT

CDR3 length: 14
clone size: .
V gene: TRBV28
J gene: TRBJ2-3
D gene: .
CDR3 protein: CASSRALRTDTQYF
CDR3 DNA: TGTGCCAGCAGCAGGGCTCTACGCACAGATACGCAGTATTTT

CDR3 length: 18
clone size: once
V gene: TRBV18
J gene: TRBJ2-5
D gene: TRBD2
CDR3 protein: CASSLLGWSGGEQETQYF
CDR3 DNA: TGTGCCAGCTCACTACTTGGATGGAGCGGGGGGGAACAAGAGACCCAGTACTTC

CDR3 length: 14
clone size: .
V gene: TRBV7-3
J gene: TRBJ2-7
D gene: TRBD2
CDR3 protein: CASSLNGGGGEQYF
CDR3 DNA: TGTGCCAGCAGCTTAAATGGGGGGGGTGGCGAGCAGTACTTC